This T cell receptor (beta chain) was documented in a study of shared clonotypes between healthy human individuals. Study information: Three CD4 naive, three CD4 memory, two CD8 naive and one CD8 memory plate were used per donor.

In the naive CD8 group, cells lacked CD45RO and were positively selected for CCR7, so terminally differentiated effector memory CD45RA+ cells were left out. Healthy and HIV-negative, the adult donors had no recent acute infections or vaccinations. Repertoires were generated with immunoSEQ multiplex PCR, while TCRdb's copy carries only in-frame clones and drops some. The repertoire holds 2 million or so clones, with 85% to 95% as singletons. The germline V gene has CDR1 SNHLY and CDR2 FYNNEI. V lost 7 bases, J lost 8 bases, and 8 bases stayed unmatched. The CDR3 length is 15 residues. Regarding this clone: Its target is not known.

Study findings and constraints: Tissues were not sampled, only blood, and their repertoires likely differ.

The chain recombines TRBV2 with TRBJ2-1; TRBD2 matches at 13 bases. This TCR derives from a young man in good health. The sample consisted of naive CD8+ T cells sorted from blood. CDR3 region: CASTRTSGSLDEQFF. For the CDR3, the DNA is TGTGCCAGCACTAGGACTAGCGGGAGCTTAGATGAGCAGTTCTTC. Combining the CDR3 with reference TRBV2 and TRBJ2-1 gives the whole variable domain EPEVTQTPSHQVTQMGQEVILRCVPISNHLYFYWYRQILGQKVEFLVSFYNNEISEKSEIFDDQFSVERPDGSNFTLKIRSTKLEDSAMYFCASTRTSGSLDEQFFGPGTRLTVL.